The source of this T cell receptor beta chain is a study of early T cells in non-severe SARS-CoV-2 infection. On the study more broadly: Bulk RNA isolated from unsorted whole blood underwent sequencing; chains were not paired.

The V end lost 3 bases, the J end lost 1 base, and 8 bases lay between the germline ends. Germline V gene data show CDR1 as SGHKS and CDR2 as YYEKEE (reference sequence). This CDR3 is built from 13 residues. Individual cDNA molecules received unique molecular identifiers during library preparation. TCRdb processed the 5' RACE reads anew with MiXCR; each CDR3 protein has one entry. The sample records 85,000 to 100,000 distinct CDR3 sequences, 15% to 20% being singletons. This TCR derives from an adult who was a healthcare worker with PCR-confirmed SARS-CoV-2 infection or an uninfected control (not recorded which). The V and J genes are TRBV5-5 and TRBJ2-7; TRBD1 might be the D (5 bases). What was sequenced was whole blood. This CDR3 is CASSSDRSYEQYF. The CDR3 DNA reads as TGTGCCAGCAGCTCAGACAGATCCTACGAGCAGTACTTC.